These 2 T cell receptor beta chains came from one sample sequenced in a study of human T cells and chemical hapten exposure. TCRdb re-called the RACE reads with MiXCR, one entry per CDR3 protein. The sample consists of about 97,000 distinct CDR3 sequences, less than 35% of them appearing once. Time point in this sample: patch test 3, about 24 weeks after DPC sensitization. Treatment in this sample: therapeutic diphenylcyclopropenone sensitization with weekly scalp DPC. Specimen: whole blood, collected in connection with sensitization to the hapten diphenylcyclopropenone (DPC). These receptors were obtained from a man between 40 and 49 years old with alopecia areata. Some clones in this sample may be carry-over from other donors' samples.

This clonotype has only a few counts. The chain combines TRBV7-2 with TRBJ2-7, with D possibly being TRBD1 or TRBD2 (6 bases each). The CDR3 consists of 14 residues. Germline-derived CDR1 and CDR2 are SGHTA and FQGNSA. The ends were cut back, 3 bases at V and 5 bases at J, with 14 bases in the middle. CDR3 sequence reads: CASSLGPGGHEQYF. The CDR3 nucleotides read TGTGCCAGCAGCTTGGGTCCCGGGGGCCACGAGCAGTACTTC.

There are a few counts of this clonotype. The rearrangement joins TRBV7-9 to TRBJ2-7; TRBD1 might be the D (5 bases). This CDR3 contains 12 residues. V was trimmed by 6 bases and J by 2 bases, leaving 8 bases between them. Germline lookup yields CDR1 SEHNR and CDR2 FQNEAQ (reference sequence). CDR3 residues: CASSDSTYEQYF. Written as DNA, the CDR3 is TGTGCCAGCAGTGACAGCACCTACGAGCAGTACTTC.